The TCR beta chain under discussion was sequenced for a study of shared clonotypes between healthy human individuals (dated by TCRdb to 2018 to 2020). Some background on the complete study: The cohort comprised a couple of women and a few men aged 18 to 49 years. For each donor, CD4 naive and CD4 memory were each run on three plates, CD8 naive on two plates, and CD8 memory on one plate. To estimate repertoire size and how much clonotypes are shared between individuals, the study performed deep sequencing of blood TCR repertoires from roughly five healthy adults. To increase sequencing depth and limit assay-specific biases, TCR repertoire library preparation and sequencing were carried out by different laboratories using diverse techniques. Leukapheresis yielded between about 0.8 and 8.9 billion PBMCs per donor. Study-wide findings and limitations: Sampling was restricted to blood, and TCR repertoires in tissues likely differ from the TCR repertoires found in blood. Even with the large sequencing depth, rarefaction of the sorted-subset datasets indicated that sequencing was incomplete. Higher generation probabilities were observed for clonotypes shared by all four sorted-subset donors than for non-shared clonotypes. The small number of donors limited the genetic and exposure-history diversity represented. Estimated clonotype richness was generally larger for naive than for memory subsets. When a handful of donors were compared, the shared fraction of clonotypes was approximately 5% for naive CD4, approximately 3.3% for naive CD8, about 2.4% for memory CD4, and 0.35% to 0.5% for memory CD8. Pairwise subsampling indicated that sequencing depth was expected to affect the degree of clonotype sharing among donors.

Using the deep immunoSEQ assay, multiplex PCR amplified TCR CDR3 regions from genomic DNA. For each cell subset, the extracted genomic DNA was distributed evenly across all wells of several immunoSEQ 96-well plates, and each plate served as one replicate. For sorted subsets, 150 to 200 ng genomic DNA, equal to 30,000 or so T cell genomes, was loaded into each replicate PCR. The purified libraries were quantified using a Qubit 3.0 fluorometer, sized with a Bioanalyzer 2100, and then quantified again using the KAPA Library Quantification kit. Each immunoSEQ 96-well plate was sequenced on its own single-read 150-cycle Illumina NextSeq 550 flow cell. Per the authors' processing: The immunoSEQ output contained only junctional sequences without quality scores, so filtering could not match that applied to full-length reads. To assign V/J genes and CDR3, sequences were annotated against IMGT germline references using PyIR, a Python wrapper for IgBLAST v1.9. Reads with weak V/J assignments (E-value above 1e-6), missing CDR3, stop codons, out-of-frame junctions, or ambiguous translated residues were removed. V3J clonotypes were defined as sequences sharing an identical inferred V gene, J gene, and CDR3 amino acid sequence. To compute the percentage overlap between repertoires, the number of shared unique clonotypes was divided by the size of the smaller repertoire. RTK rarefaction, the Chao1 estimator, and Recon v2.1 estimates of unobserved clonotypes were used to assess repertoire richness. Generation probabilities for all TCRbeta clonotypes obtained by the gDNA method from a few donors were computed using OLGA. Entries here come from immuneACCESS through TCRdb and include only in-frame sequences with V and J called. Some clones fail to appear in such tables; in the studies checked, an unresolved V gene covers under half of the shortfall, and the cause of the remainder is unknown. For V, J and clone size, that table is used; D and trimming come from the DNA. For this sample the table gives approximately 710,000 clones, of which 90% were detected only once. The ten largest make up 30% to 35% of the sample.

The donors were healthy, HIV-negative adults with no recently reported acute infections or vaccinations. All donors were Caucasian adults living in Nashville, Tennessee, USA. The CD8 memory samples were a combination of magnetically selected CD45RO+ cells and CCR7-negative CD45RA+ effector memory (TemRA) cells. Blood was obtained by leukapheresis, after which PBMCs were separated by Ficoll-Histopaque density gradient centrifugation and cryopreserved in liquid nitrogen vapor phase. Analytical flow cytometry was used to check the purity and quantity of each magnetically sorted T cell population. Genomic DNA was isolated from each sorted fraction and quantified by UV absorbance on a Nanodrop 2000c. The CDR3 numbers 16 residues from cysteine through phenylalanine. The kept DNA is CDR3 alone, 48 bases in frame from the first base. Relative to germline, V is 3 bases shorter and J is 5 bases shorter, with 16 bases between their ends. Based on the germline V gene (reference sequence), the CDR1 and CDR2 sequences are MNHEY and SMNVEV.

On this clone itself: What antigen it recognizes has not been identified. Per-base quality was not reported, and no clone a single base away is much larger than it.

The receptor was derived from a man aged 18 to 30 in good health. Some clones in this sample may be carry-over from other donors' samples. This chain is built from TRBV27 and TRBJ2-2; the D gene cannot be resolved reliably. Material for sequencing was memory CD8+ T cells from PBMCs. Taken with the paper, the label for cell subset or site translates to: CD45RO+ cells pooled with CCR7-negative TemRA cells. The CDR3 here reads CASSFQYELSTGELFF. The nucleotide sequence reads TGTGCCAGCAGTTTCCAGTATGAATTATCGACCGGGGAGCTGTTTTTT.